The 9 T cell receptor beta chains below were found in one sample sequenced in a study of shared clonotypes between healthy human individuals. Assay: immunoSEQ multiplex PCR; the TCRdb copy retains only in-frame clones and omits some. Of 650,000 to 750,000 clones listed, 60% to 80% are singletons. Sequenced input: memory CD4+ T cells sorted from blood. Subset defined: CD45RA-negative fraction. The receptors stem from a woman between 25 and 40 years old in good health.

The CDR3 coding sequence is TGCACCCTGACCGAGAACACTGAAGCTTTCTTT. The encoded protein is CTLTENTEAFF. This chain links TRBV20-1 with TRBJ1-1, with no clear D. Germline loops: CDR1 DFQATT, CDR2 SNEGSKA (reference sequence). The CDR3 sequence is 11 residues long.

On this clone itself: A read error may explain this, as a much larger clone is one base away. This chain connects TRBV6-5 to TRBJ2-7, with 8 bases lining up with TRBD2. CDR3 length: 14 amino acids. V trimming: 6 bases; J trimming: 0 bases; junction bases outside the gene matches: 4. In germline, CDR1 is MNHEY, CDR2 SVGAGI. CDR3 sequence: CASSLAGSSYEQYF. DNA of the CDR3: TGTGCCAGCAGCTTAGCGGGGAGCTCCTACGAGCAGTACTTC.

The chain links TRBV25-1 to TRBJ1-5, with D maybe TRBD1 (6 bases). The CDR3 length is 16 residues. The V end lost 1 base, the J end lost 7 bases, and 17 bases lay between the germline ends. Germline values: CDR1 MGHDK, CDR2 SYGVNS. This CDR3 reads CASSESTDRPGQPQHF. CDR3 in DNA: TGTGCCAGCAGTGAATCTACCGACAGGCCTGGCCAGCCCCAGCATTTT. Using reference TRBV25-1 and TRBJ1-5 for the parts outside the CDR3, the full variable domain is EADIYQTPRYLVIGTGKKITLECSQTMGHDKMYWYQQDPGMELHLIHYSYGVNSTEKGDLSSESTVSRIRTEHFPLTLESARPSHTSQYLCASSESTDRPGQPQHFGDGTRLSIL.

The V call is TRBV6-4, the J call TRBJ2-2; D gene unclear. The germline V gene encodes CDR1 MRHNA and CDR2 SNTAGT. The CDR3 extends over 13 amino acids. The V end lost 4 bases, the J end lost 5 bases, and 8 bases lay between the germline ends. The CDR3 region is CASSVVGTGELFF. The CDR3 DNA follows: TGTGCCAGCAGTGTCGTGGGAACCGGGGAGCTGTTTTTT.

The chain joins TRBV11-2 to TRBJ2-1; 12 bases match TRBD2. After removal of 5 bases from V and 7 bases from J, the junction contained 6 bases not matched to a gene. CDR3 length equals 15 residues. Germline loops: CDR1 SGHAT, CDR2 FQNNGV. CDR3 sequence reads: CASSMWTSGKNEQFF. The CDR3 nucleotides read TGTGCCAGCAGCATGTGGACTAGCGGGAAAAATGAGCAGTTCTTC. Filled out from reference TRBV11-2 and TRBJ2-1, the complete variable domain reads EAGVAQSPRYKIIEKRQSVAFWCNPISGHATLYWYQQILGQGPKLLIQFQNNGVVDDSQLPKDRFSAERLKGVDSTLKIQPAKLEDSAVYLCASSMWTSGKNEQFFGPGTRLTVL.

This chain connects TRBV4-1 to TRBJ1-2; possibly TRBD1 for D (6 bases). The ends were cut back, 0 bases at V and 3 bases at J, with 14 bases in the middle. Germline V gene lookup returns CDR1 MGHRA and CDR2 YSYEKL. CDR3 length equals 16 residues. The CDR3 region is CASSQEGTGRDYGYTF. CDR3 nucleotide sequence: TGCGCCAGCAGCCAAGAGGGTACAGGGAGGGACTATGGCTACACCTTC.

This clone appeared once. The rearrangement links TRBV6-1 to TRBJ1-5, with a weak D call TRBD1 (5 bases). Trimming left V 4 bases short and J 9 bases short, with 13 bases between. Germline CDR1 MNHNS, CDR2 SASEGT. This CDR3 has 13 residues. The CDR3 nucleotides read TGTGCCAGCAGTGGTACCCTGGGGGGGCCCCAGCATTTT. Encoded protein: CASSGTLGGPQHF.

The chain is built from TRBV14 and TRBJ1-2; D not resolved. Trimming shortened V by 1 base and J by 1 base, and 4 bases separated the two germline ends. Germline V CDR1 and CDR2: SGHDN, FVKESK. The CDR3 has 13 amino acids. DNA for the CDR3: TGTGCCAGCAGCCAAGCGAATAACTATGGCTACACCTTC. It yields the protein CASSQANNYGYTF.

For this clone: Other DNA sequences in the sample encode the same CDR3. The rearrangement joins TRBV6-1 to TRBJ1-2; D remains unclear. The V gene's germline CDR1 is MNHNS and CDR2 SASEGT. V was cut by 3 bases and J by 4 bases, with 6 bases left in between. The CDR3 spans 12 residues. The DNA for the CDR3 is TGTGCCAGCAGTGAGGCCCTCTATGGCTACACCTTC. Encoded protein: CASSEALYGYTF.